This T cell receptor (beta chain) was captured by sequencing in a study of cytomegalovirus exposure and HLA in healthy donors. Study at large: Earlier results showed approximately 110 million unique TCR beta sequences derived from some 180 million T cells. Findings and limits, study-wide: In vitro work confirmed that a few CMV-associated chains recognize CMV antigens. Sequencing artifact likely explains a cluster of highly shared sequence variants.

This clone showed up just a few times. The target antigen is unknown. Researchers ran the PCR with 60 Vbeta and 13 Jbeta primers. Assay: immunoSEQ multiplex PCR; the TCRdb copy retains only in-frame clones and omits some. The table has tens of thousands of clones, approximately 70% seen once. What was sequenced was PBMCs. The TCR was taken from a woman aged 60-70 years in good health and CMV-seropositive.

CDR3 sequence (DNA): TGCGCCAGCAGCCAAGAAACCTCGCGACATCTCAGTACTCCCCAGTACTTC. As protein: CASSQETSRHLSTPQYF. The chain carries TRBV4-3 and TRBJ2-7; D is uncertain. The CDR3 runs to 17 residues. The V and J ends lost 0 bases and 10 bases respectively, with 25 bases between them. CDR1 is LGHNA and CDR2 is YSLEER in the germline V gene.